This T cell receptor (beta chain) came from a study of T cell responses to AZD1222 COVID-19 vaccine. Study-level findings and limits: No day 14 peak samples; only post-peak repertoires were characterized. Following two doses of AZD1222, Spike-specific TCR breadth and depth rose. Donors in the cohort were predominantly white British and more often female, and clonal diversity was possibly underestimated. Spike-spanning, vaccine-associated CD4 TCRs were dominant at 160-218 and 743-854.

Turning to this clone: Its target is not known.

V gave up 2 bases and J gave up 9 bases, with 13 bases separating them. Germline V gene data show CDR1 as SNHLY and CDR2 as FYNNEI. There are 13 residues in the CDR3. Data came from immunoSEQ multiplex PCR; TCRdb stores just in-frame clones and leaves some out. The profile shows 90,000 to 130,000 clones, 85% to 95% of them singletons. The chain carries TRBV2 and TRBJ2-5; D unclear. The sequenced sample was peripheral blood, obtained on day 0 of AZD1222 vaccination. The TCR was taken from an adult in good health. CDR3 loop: CASSERAPLSQYF. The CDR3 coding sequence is TGTGCCAGCAGTGAACGAGCCCCCCTCTCCCAGTACTTC.